The T cell receptor beta chain described here comes from a study of blood T cell repertoires in COVID-19. Looking at the study overall: COVID-19 samples collected from the United States, Italy and Spain covered acute and convalescent phases. T cells, B-cell-depleted T cells, or PBMCs supplied cDNA or gDNA.

The table came from immunoSEQ multiplex PCR; TCRdb's copy has only in-frame clones and leaves some out. Altogether over 25,000 clones are present, around 90% being singletons, with the ten largest covering roughly 1.7%. This clone was seen only once. Sequences were obtained from peripheral blood. This TCR was recovered from a woman between 55 and 75 years old with active COVID-19.

CDR3 loop: CASSQIAGGVFYEQFF. For the CDR3, the DNA is TGTGCCAGCAGCCAAATAGCGGGAGGGGTCTTTTATGAGCAGTTCTTC. The rearrangement joins TRBV11-2 to TRBJ2-1; 11 bases line up with TRBD2. Germline lookup yields CDR1 SGHAT and CDR2 FQNNGV. CDR3 length equals 16 residues. V trimming: 5 bases; J trimming: 8 bases; junction bases outside the gene matches: 11.